The clone carrying this T cell receptor (beta chain) was seen repeatedly, ten times or more. Its antigen is not known. Amplification yielded TCR beta CDR3 regions, with RNA transcripts as the source. HTBI primers drove first-round RT-PCR of the TCR CDR3. TCRdb reprocessed the multiplex PCR reads via MiXCR and lists one record per CDR3 protein. The sample comprises about 420,000 distinct CDR3 sequences, about an eighth of which are singletons, and around 5.3% rests with the top ten. The CDR3 length is 15 residues. Germline CDR1 SGHTA, CDR2 FQGTGA. V was pared by 1 base and J by 7 bases, with 5 bases of the junction left unmatched. The data are from a study of T cells in Graves' hyperthyroidism and ophthalmopathy. Regarding the study as a whole: Median prediction lead before ophthalmopathy onset was 6.5 months with the model.

The rearrangement uses TRBV7-3 and TRBJ2-2; 8 nucleotides line up with TRBD2. The sequenced sample consisted of blood. This sequence was found in a woman between 18 and 29 years old with Graves' hyperthyroidism. CDR3 loop: CASSLITSGGGELFF. The CDR3 DNA sequence: TGTGCCAGCAGCTTAATTACTAGCGGTGGCGGGGAGCTGTTTTTT.